This TCR beta chain was captured by sequencing in a study of blood T cell repertoires in COVID-19. Overall study context: Material from acute and convalescent COVID-19 was sourced from the United States, Italy and Spain. PBMCs, B-cell-depleted T cells, or T cells were the source of the cDNA or gDNA that made up the material.

Germline V lookup: CDR1 MGHRA, CDR2 YSYEKL. V lost 3 bases, J lost 3 bases, and 3 bases stayed unmatched. The CDR3 consists of 15 residues. Profiling relied on immunoSEQ multiplex PCR, and the TCRdb table lists in-frame clones only, not all of them. The sample includes around 230,000 clones, about four fifths seen only once; the top ten take roughly 7.6%. The clonotype comes from a woman in her forties or fifties with acute or convalescent COVID-19. The sequenced sample was peripheral blood. This sequence joins TRBV4-1 and TRBJ1-1; 11 nucleotides match TRBD1. The CDR3 protein is CASSHPGQGDTEAFF. The CDR3 nucleotides are TGCGCCAGCAGCCACCCGGGACAGGGGGACACTGAAGCTTTCTTT.